The sequence of this T cell receptor (beta chain) was determined in a study of long-term antiretroviral therapy in people with HIV. Notes on the study in general: An increase in diversity followed ART, yet levels stayed below transplant donor controls.

The assay, immunoSEQ v3.0, was run at survey level. Per-sample TRB depth target: about 35,000-55,000 T-cell genomes. TCRdb's copy holds only in-frame clones and misses some; the assay was immunoSEQ multiplex PCR. The data show 20,000 to 25,000 clones, with around three quarters seen just once and roughly 10% held by the top ten. As to this clone: Its specificity is unknown.

Specimens carried about 0.9-11 million cryopreserved PBMC before DNA extraction. This CDR3 has 16 residues. The germline V gene has CDR1 LNHDA and CDR2 SQIVND (reference sequence). V dropped 4 bases and J dropped 1; count of bases not matched to a gene: 9. Sample: unsorted PBMCs, taken 1.1 years before starting antiretroviral therapy. The gene calls are TRBV19 and TRBJ1-1, with 7 bases that match TRBD1. The TCR sequence derives from a woman in her thirties or forties with HIV. CDR3 nucleotides: TGTGCCAGTAGTAGGAAGGTACAGGGGAGGAACACTGAAGCTTTCTTT. This codes for CASSRKVQGRNTEAFF.